A selection of T cell receptor beta chains follows, all from one sample in a study of cytomegalovirus exposure and HLA in healthy donors. The assay was immunoSEQ multiplex PCR, and TCRdb's table has in-frame clones only and misses some. The sample comprises fewer than 100,000 clones, roughly 88% of which are singletons, and over 2% rests with the top ten. The sequencing input was PBMCs. The receptor source for this set is a man aged 30 to 39 in good health and CMV-seronegative. Each CDR3 is given with its conserved first and last residue. The D gene is left open where the match is weak. The size of a clone is reported for some rows only, either as once, few or many, or as a class for expanded clones.

CDR3	DNA	J	V	length	size	D
CASSQSIKRERDEQFF	TGTGCCAGCAGCCAAAGTATCAAGAGGGAGAGGGATGAGCAGTTCTTC	TRBJ2-1	TRBV11-2	16	NA	NA
CASSVRGVGGPQHF	TGTGCCAGCAGCGTACGGGGTGTGGGGGGGCCCCAGCATTTT	TRBJ1-5	TRBV9	14	NA	NA
CASSRRGATNEKLFF	TGTGCCAGCAGCAGGCGGGGGGCAACTAATGAAAAACTGTTTTTT	TRBJ1-4	TRBV11-2	15	NA	NA
CASSLVPSGNTEAFF	TGTGCCAGCAGTTTAGTCCCGTCAGGGAACACTGAAGCTTTCTTT	TRBJ1-1	TRBV27	15	NA	NA
CASSEWGQGTDNQPQHF	TGTGCCAGCAGTGAATGGGGACAGGGGACCGACAATCAGCCCCAGCATTTT	TRBJ1-5	TRBV25-1	17	NA	TRBD1
CASSGGTSYNEQFF	TGTGCCAGCAGCGGTGGGACAAGCTACAATGAGCAGTTCTTC	TRBJ2-1	TRBV7-9	14	few	NA
CASNTDRVGGYTF	TGTGCCAGCAACACAGACAGGGTGGGTGGCTACACCTTC	TRBJ1-2	TRBV6-6	13	NA	TRBD1
CATNPTRASGRNEQFF	TGTGCCACTAACCCGACGAGGGCTAGCGGGAGAAATGAGCAGTTCTTC	TRBJ2-1	TRBV19	16	NA	TRBD2
CASSLVLGFPGTEAFF	TGTGCCAGCAGCTTAGTCCTTGGTTTCCCGGGCACTGAAGCTTTCTTT	TRBJ1-1	TRBV11-2	16	NA	NA
CASTATGLSNQPQHF	TGCGCCAGCACCGCAACGGGGTTATCCAATCAGCCCCAGCATTTT	TRBJ1-5	TRBV10-2	15	NA	NA